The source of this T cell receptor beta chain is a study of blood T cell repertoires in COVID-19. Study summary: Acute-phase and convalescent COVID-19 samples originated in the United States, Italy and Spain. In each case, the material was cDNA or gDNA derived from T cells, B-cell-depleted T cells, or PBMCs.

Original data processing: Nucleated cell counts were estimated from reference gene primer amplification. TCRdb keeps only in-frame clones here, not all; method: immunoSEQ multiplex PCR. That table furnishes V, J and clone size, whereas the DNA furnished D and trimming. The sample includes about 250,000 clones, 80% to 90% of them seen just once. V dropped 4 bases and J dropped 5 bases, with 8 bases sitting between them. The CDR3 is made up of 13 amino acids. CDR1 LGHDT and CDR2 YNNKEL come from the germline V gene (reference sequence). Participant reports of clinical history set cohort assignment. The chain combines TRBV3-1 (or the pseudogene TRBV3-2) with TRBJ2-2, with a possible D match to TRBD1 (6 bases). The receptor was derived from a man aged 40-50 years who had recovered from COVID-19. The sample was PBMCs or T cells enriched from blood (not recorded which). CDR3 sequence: CASSLRGTGELFF. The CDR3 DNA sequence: TGTGCCAGCAGCCTGAGGGGGACCGGGGAGCTGTTTTTT.